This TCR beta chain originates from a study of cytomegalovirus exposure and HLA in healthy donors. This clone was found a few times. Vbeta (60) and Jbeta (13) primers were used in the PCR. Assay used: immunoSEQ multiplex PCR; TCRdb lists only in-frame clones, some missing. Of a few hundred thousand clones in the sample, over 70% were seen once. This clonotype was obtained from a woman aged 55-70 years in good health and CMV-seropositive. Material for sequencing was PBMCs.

CDR3 sequence: CASSSNLNTGELFF. CDR3 DNA sequence: TGTGCCAGCAGTTCCAACTTGAACACCGGGGAGCTGTTTTTT. The chain is built from TRBV6-5 and TRBJ2-2, with no clear D. The CDR3 totals 14 residues. CDR1 is MNHEY, CDR2 SVGAGI, per germline. V lost 4 bases, J lost 1 base, and 7 bases lay in between.